These T cell receptor beta chains were read from a single sample in a study of control samples from healthy donors and cancer patients. TCRdb keeps only in-frame clones here, not all; method: immunoSEQ multiplex PCR. The sample records about 82,000 clones, around 87% being singletons. Sequencing was performed on blood. These receptors all come from a man between 50 and 59 years old in good health. Both conserved end residues are part of each CDR3. The order of the fields is J gene, D gene, clone size, V gene, CDR3 protein, CDR3 DNA. D genes are given only for firm matches. Size tells how often a clone was seen (once, few, many) or the class of an expanded clone, and some rows leave it out.

j_call: TRBJ2-1; d_call: TRBD2; clone_size: once; v_call: TRBV24-1; cdr3_aa: CATSDRAGGTNEQFF; cdr3_nt: TGTGCCACCAGTGATCGAGCGGGAGGTACGAATGAGCAGTTCTTC
j_call: TRBJ2-7; d_call: -; clone_size: -; v_call: TRBV6-1; cdr3_aa: CASSDPYEQYF; cdr3_nt: TGTGCCAGCAGTGACCCCTACGAGCAGTACTTC
j_call: TRBJ2-1; d_call: -; clone_size: -; v_call: TRBV9; cdr3_aa: CASSAYGLAWDEQFF; cdr3_nt: TGTGCCAGCAGCGCGTATGGTCTAGCGTGGGATGAGCAGTTCTTC
j_call: TRBJ2-7; d_call: TRBD1; clone_size: -; v_call: TRBV29-1; cdr3_aa: CSGTGGSYEQYF; cdr3_nt: TGCAGCGGGACAGGGGGGTCCTACGAGCAGTACTTC
j_call: TRBJ2-1; d_call: -; clone_size: -; v_call: TRBV4-3; cdr3_aa: CASSQSSGTPFYNEQFF; cdr3_nt: TGCGCCAGCAGCCAATCCTCCGGGACTCCGTTCTACAATGAGCAGTTCTTC
j_call: TRBJ1-6; d_call: -; clone_size: -; v_call: TRBV7-9; cdr3_aa: CASSSGTTNSPLHF; cdr3_nt: TGTGCCAGCAGCTCCGGGACAACAAATTCACCCCTCCACTTT
j_call: TRBJ1-1; d_call: TRBD1; clone_size: -; v_call: TRBV7-2; cdr3_aa: CASSLVGGGEAFF; cdr3_nt: TGTGCCAGCAGCTTAGTGGGAGGGGGCGAAGCTTTCTTT
j_call: TRBJ2-1; d_call: -; clone_size: -; v_call: TRBV9; cdr3_aa: CASSAPRSNEQFF; cdr3_nt: TGTGCCAGCAGCGCCCCTCGATCTAATGAGCAGTTCTTC
j_call: TRBJ2-7; d_call: -; clone_size: -; v_call: TRBV25-1; cdr3_aa: CASSDQGYEQYF; cdr3_nt: TGTGCCAGCAGTGACCAGGGCTACGAGCAGTACTTC
j_call: TRBJ1-2; d_call: -; clone_size: -; v_call: TRBV4-1; cdr3_aa: CASSHIPGGSGGYTF; cdr3_nt: TGCGCCAGCAGCCATATCCCAGGTGGGAGCGGGGGCTACACCTTC
j_call: TRBJ2-5; d_call: -; clone_size: -; v_call: TRBV3-1/TRBV3-2; cdr3_aa: CASSHTTGPQETQYF; cdr3_nt: TGTGCCAGCAGCCACACGACAGGACCACAAGAGACCCAGTACTTC
j_call: TRBJ2-7; d_call: TRBD1; clone_size: -; v_call: TRBV4-3; cdr3_aa: CASSQAQGAIYEQYF; cdr3_nt: TGCGCCAGCAGCCAAGCACAGGGGGCTATTTACGAGCAGTACTTC
j_call: TRBJ1-1; d_call: -; clone_size: -; v_call: TRBV7-9; cdr3_aa: CASSTHGDTEAFF; cdr3_nt: TGTGCCAGCAGCACCCATGGGGACACTGAAGCTTTCTTT
j_call: TRBJ2-1; d_call: TRBD2; clone_size: -; v_call: TRBV19; cdr3_aa: CASSISGGAPNEQFF; cdr3_nt: TGTGCCAGTAGTATTTCCGGGGGGGCCCCCAATGAGCAGTTCTTC
j_call: TRBJ1-1; d_call: -; clone_size: -; v_call: TRBV6-4; cdr3_aa: CASSASPGNTEAFF; cdr3_nt: TGTGCCAGCAGTGCCTCGCCGGGGAACACTGAAGCTTTCTTT
j_call: TRBJ2-3; d_call: -; clone_size: -; v_call: TRBV27; cdr3_aa: CASSFSGDGTDTQYF; cdr3_nt: TGTGCCAGCAGTTTCTCGGGGGACGGCACAGATACGCAGTATTTT
j_call: TRBJ1-3; d_call: -; clone_size: once; v_call: TRBV7-2; cdr3_aa: CASSLIRTDRVGNTIYF; cdr3_nt: TGTGCCAGCAGCTTAATAAGAACAGACCGGGTTGGAAACACCATATATTTT
j_call: TRBJ1-3; d_call: -; clone_size: -; v_call: TRBV7-8; cdr3_aa: CASKPDSGNTIYF; cdr3_nt: TGTGCCAGCAAGCCAGACTCTGGAAACACCATATATTTT
j_call: TRBJ1-6; d_call: -; clone_size: -; v_call: TRBV19; cdr3_aa: CASSIDVVSSYNSPLHF; cdr3_nt: TGTGCCAGTAGTATAGATGTGGTTAGCTCCTATAATTCACCCCTCCACTTT
j_call: TRBJ2-7; d_call: -; clone_size: once; v_call: TRBV3-1/TRBV3-2; cdr3_aa: CASSQGGGEYEQYF; cdr3_nt: TGTGCCAGCAGCCAGGGAGGGGGCGAGTACGAGCAGTACTTC
j_call: TRBJ1-4; d_call: -; clone_size: -; v_call: TRBV28; cdr3_aa: CASSLLAPNEKLFF; cdr3_nt: TGTGCCAGCAGTTTGTTAGCTCCTAATGAAAAACTGTTTTTT
j_call: TRBJ1-2; d_call: -; clone_size: -; v_call: TRBV6-5; cdr3_aa: CASINRLSRYTF; cdr3_nt: TGTGCCAGCATAAACCGACTAAGCCGCTACACCTTC
j_call: TRBJ1-2; d_call: -; clone_size: -; v_call: TRBV5-4; cdr3_aa: CASSLDTNYGYTF; cdr3_nt: TGTGCCAGCAGCTTGGACACTAACTATGGCTACACCTTC
j_call: TRBJ1-1; d_call: -; clone_size: -; v_call: TRBV6-2/TRBV6-3; cdr3_aa: CASSLPLTVGNTEAFF; cdr3_nt: TGTGCCAGCAGTTTACCCTTGACGGTGGGGAACACTGAAGCTTTCTTT
j_call: TRBJ1-1; d_call: -; clone_size: -; v_call: TRBV7-8; cdr3_aa: CASSARAEMSTEAFF; cdr3_nt: TGTGCCAGCAGCGCCCGCGCCGAGATGAGCACTGAAGCTTTCTTT
j_call: TRBJ1-4; d_call: -; clone_size: -; v_call: TRBV18; cdr3_aa: CASSRGALGEKLFF; cdr3_nt: TGTGCCAGCTCACGGGGCGCGCTTGGGGAAAAACTGTTTTTT
j_call: TRBJ2-1; d_call: -; clone_size: once; v_call: TRBV24-1; cdr3_aa: CATSALMALGPNEQFF; cdr3_nt: TGTGCCACCAGTGCTCTGATGGCCCTTGGGCCTAATGAGCAGTTCTTC
j_call: TRBJ1-6; d_call: -; clone_size: -; v_call: TRBV6-6; cdr3_aa: CASSSRDAAPLHF; cdr3_nt: TGTGCCAGCAGCTCCCGGGACGCTGCACCCCTCCACTTT
j_call: TRBJ1-2; d_call: -; clone_size: -; v_call: TRBV5-1; cdr3_aa: CASSVNSGGDGYTF; cdr3_nt: TGCGCCAGCAGCGTAAACAGTGGGGGTGATGGCTACACCTTC
j_call: TRBJ2-2; d_call: -; clone_size: once; v_call: TRBV21-1; cdr3_aa: CASSKDLGLAGANTGELFF; cdr3_nt: TGTGCCAGCAGCAAAGACCTGGGACTAGCGGGAGCTAACACCGGGGAGCTGTTTTTT
j_call: TRBJ1-5; d_call: -; clone_size: -; v_call: TRBV27; cdr3_aa: CASSTQRGQPQHF; cdr3_nt: TGTGCCAGCAGTACGCAAAGGGGTCAGCCCCAGCATTTT
j_call: TRBJ2-1; d_call: TRBD2; clone_size: -; v_call: TRBV7-2; cdr3_aa: CASSLARGEDEQFF; cdr3_nt: TGTGCCAGCAGCTTAGCGCGGGGGGAGGATGAGCAGTTCTTC
j_call: TRBJ1-1; d_call: TRBD1; clone_size: -; v_call: TRBV7-3; cdr3_aa: CASSFDRDSTEAFF; cdr3_nt: TGTGCCAGCAGCTTTGACAGGGATTCCACTGAAGCTTTCTTT
j_call: TRBJ2-5; d_call: -; clone_size: -; v_call: TRBV5-5; cdr3_aa: CASSLSAGQETQYF; cdr3_nt: TGTGCCAGCAGCTTGTCGGCGGGGCAAGAGACCCAGTACTTC
j_call: TRBJ1-1; d_call: -; clone_size: -; v_call: TRBV29-1; cdr3_aa: CSVEDRGPIYTEAFF; cdr3_nt: TGCAGCGTTGAAGATAGGGGACCGATTTACACTGAAGCTTTCTTT
j_call: TRBJ2-2; d_call: -; clone_size: -; v_call: TRBV6-4; cdr3_aa: CASSEGRWNTGELFF; cdr3_nt: TGTGCCAGCAGTGAAGGGAGGTGGAACACCGGGGAGCTGTTTTTT
j_call: TRBJ1-2; d_call: -; clone_size: few; v_call: TRBV7-9; cdr3_aa: CASSPEPYGYTF; cdr3_nt: TGTGCCAGCAGCCCAGAGCCCTATGGCTACACCTTC
j_call: TRBJ2-1; d_call: -; clone_size: -; v_call: TRBV7-3; cdr3_aa: CASSPQGGLYEQFF; cdr3_nt: TGTGCCAGCAGCCCCCAAGGCGGTTTGTATGAGCAGTTCTTC
j_call: TRBJ1-1; d_call: -; clone_size: -; v_call: TRBV12-3/TRBV12-4; cdr3_aa: CASSVGSITEAFF; cdr3_nt: TGTGCCAGCAGTGTGGGGTCCATCACTGAAGCTTTCTTT
j_call: TRBJ2-7; d_call: TRBD1; clone_size: -; v_call: TRBV27; cdr3_aa: CASSLGTGASYEQYF; cdr3_nt: TGTGCCAGCAGTCTCGGGACAGGGGCTTCCTACGAGCAGTACTTC
j_call: TRBJ1-3; d_call: -; clone_size: many; v_call: TRBV4-1; cdr3_aa: CASSQSQGAGNTIYF; cdr3_nt: TGCGCCAGCAGCCAGAGTCAAGGCGCTGGAAACACCATATATTTT
j_call: TRBJ1-2; d_call: -; clone_size: -; v_call: TRBV4-3; cdr3_aa: CASSQGVGKGGYTF; cdr3_nt: TGCGCCAGCAGCCAAGGGGTGGGGAAGGGTGGCTACACCTTC
j_call: TRBJ2-1; d_call: TRBD2; clone_size: -; v_call: TRBV18; cdr3_aa: CAGSGRSYNEQFF; cdr3_nt: TGTGCCGGTAGCGGGAGATCCTACAATGAGCAGTTCTTC
j_call: TRBJ2-1; d_call: -; clone_size: -; v_call: TRBV4-3; cdr3_aa: CASSQGWGQTYNEQFF; cdr3_nt: TGCGCCAGCAGCCAAGGATGGGGACAAACCTACAATGAGCAGTTCTTC
j_call: TRBJ2-5; d_call: TRBD2; clone_size: -; v_call: TRBV25-1; cdr3_aa: CASSEGRGLAGLQETQYF; cdr3_nt: TGTGCCAGCAGTGAAGGGCGGGGACTAGCGGGCCTCCAAGAGACCCAGTACTTC
j_call: TRBJ2-2; d_call: TRBD1; clone_size: -; v_call: TRBV3-1/TRBV3-2; cdr3_aa: CASSQVGQGATGELFF; cdr3_nt: TGTGCCAGCAGCCAAGTGGGACAGGGGGCGACCGGGGAGCTGTTTTTT
j_call: TRBJ2-1; d_call: -; clone_size: -; v_call: TRBV10-1; cdr3_aa: CASSNPGTTKQFF; cdr3_nt: TGCGCCAGCAGCAATCCCGGGACAACTAAGCAGTTCTTC
j_call: TRBJ1-5; d_call: -; clone_size: -; v_call: TRBV12-5; cdr3_aa: CASGLVLTGGGQPQHF; cdr3_nt: TGTGCTAGTGGTTTGGTACTAACGGGGGGCGGTCAGCCCCAGCATTTT
j_call: TRBJ2-5; d_call: TRBD2; clone_size: -; v_call: TRBV30; cdr3_aa: CAWKASGREETQYF; cdr3_nt: TGTGCCTGGAAGGCTAGCGGGAGGGAAGAGACCCAGTACTTC
j_call: TRBJ2-2; d_call: TRBD2; clone_size: -; v_call: TRBV10-3; cdr3_aa: CAISDLSGGAGELFF; cdr3_nt: TGTGCCATCAGTGATCTTAGCGGGGGGGCCGGGGAGCTGTTTTTT
j_call: TRBJ2-1; d_call: -; clone_size: -; v_call: TRBV7-2; cdr3_aa: CASSGDFNSYNEQFF; cdr3_nt: TGTGCCAGCAGCGGGGACTTCAACTCCTACAATGAGCAGTTCTTC
j_call: TRBJ1-5; d_call: -; clone_size: few; v_call: TRBV19; cdr3_aa: CASSIAGNQPQHF; cdr3_nt: TGTGCCAGTAGTATAGCAGGGAATCAGCCCCAGCATTTT
j_call: TRBJ2-5; d_call: -; clone_size: once; v_call: TRBV28; cdr3_aa: CASSLRGRVETQYF; cdr3_nt: TGTGCCAGCAGTTTAAGGGGCAGGGTAGAGACCCAGTACTTC
j_call: TRBJ2-1; d_call: -; clone_size: -; v_call: TRBV5-1; cdr3_aa: CASSLNWDSYNEQFF; cdr3_nt: TGCGCCAGCAGCTTGAATTGGGACTCCTACAATGAGCAGTTCTTC
j_call: TRBJ2-7; d_call: TRBD1; clone_size: -; v_call: TRBV6-1; cdr3_aa: CASSQGRTGSSYEQYF; cdr3_nt: TGTGCCAGCAGTCAAGGCCGGACAGGGAGCTCCTACGAGCAGTACTTC
j_call: TRBJ2-2; d_call: TRBD1; clone_size: -; v_call: TRBV5-1; cdr3_aa: CANRQGETGELFF; cdr3_nt: TGCGCCAATCGACAGGGTGAGACCGGGGAGCTGTTTTTT
j_call: TRBJ2-1; d_call: -; clone_size: once; v_call: TRBV19; cdr3_aa: CASSIGSPSASSYNEQFF; cdr3_nt: TGTGCCAGTAGTATCGGCTCCCCTAGCGCTAGCTCCTACAATGAGCAGTTCTTC
j_call: TRBJ1-5; d_call: -; clone_size: -; v_call: TRBV13; cdr3_aa: CASSLGGSALNQPQHF; cdr3_nt: TGTGCCAGCAGCTTAGGCGGGTCAGCTCTTAATCAGCCCCAGCATTTT
j_call: TRBJ2-3; d_call: TRBD2; clone_size: -; v_call: TRBV5-1; cdr3_aa: CASSLLAGGGTDTQYF; cdr3_nt: TGCGCCAGCAGCTTGCTAGCGGGAGGGGGCACAGATACGCAGTATTTT